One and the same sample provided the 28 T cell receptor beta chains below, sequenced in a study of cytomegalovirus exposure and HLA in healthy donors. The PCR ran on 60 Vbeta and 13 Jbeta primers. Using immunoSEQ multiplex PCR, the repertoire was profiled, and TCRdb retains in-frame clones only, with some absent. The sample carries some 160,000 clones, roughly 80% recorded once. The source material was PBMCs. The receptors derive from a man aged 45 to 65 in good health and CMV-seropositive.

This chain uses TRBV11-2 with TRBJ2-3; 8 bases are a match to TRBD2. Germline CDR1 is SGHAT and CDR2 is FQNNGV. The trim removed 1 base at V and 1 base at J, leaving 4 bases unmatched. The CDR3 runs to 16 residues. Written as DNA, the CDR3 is TGTGCCAGCAGCTTAGGGGCGGGAGGACGCACAGATACGCAGTATTTT. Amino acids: CASSLGAGGRTDTQYF.

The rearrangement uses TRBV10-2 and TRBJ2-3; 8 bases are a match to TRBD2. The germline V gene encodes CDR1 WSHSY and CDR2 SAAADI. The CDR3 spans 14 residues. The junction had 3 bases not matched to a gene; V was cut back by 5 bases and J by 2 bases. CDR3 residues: CASSTSGYTDTQYF. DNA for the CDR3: TGCGCCAGCAGTACTAGCGGCTACACAGATACGCAGTATTTT.

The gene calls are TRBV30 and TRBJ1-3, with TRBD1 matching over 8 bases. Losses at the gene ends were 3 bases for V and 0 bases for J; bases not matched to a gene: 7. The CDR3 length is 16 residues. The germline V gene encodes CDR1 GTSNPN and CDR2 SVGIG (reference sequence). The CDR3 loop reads CAWRGRQGISGNTIYF. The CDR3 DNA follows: TGTGCCTGGAGAGGAAGACAGGGGATCTCTGGAAACACCATATATTTT.

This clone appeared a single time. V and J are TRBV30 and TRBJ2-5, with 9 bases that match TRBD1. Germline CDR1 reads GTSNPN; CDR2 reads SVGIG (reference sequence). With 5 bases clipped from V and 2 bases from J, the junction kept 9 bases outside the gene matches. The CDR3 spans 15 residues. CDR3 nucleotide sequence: TGTGCCTGGGGAACCCGGGACAGGGTACAAGAGACCCAGTACTTC. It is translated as CAWGTRDRVQETQYF.

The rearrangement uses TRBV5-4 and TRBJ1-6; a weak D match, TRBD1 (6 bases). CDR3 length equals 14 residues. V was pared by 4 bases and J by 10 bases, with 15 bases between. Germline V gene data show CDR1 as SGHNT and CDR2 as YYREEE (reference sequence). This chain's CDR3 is CASSEGQFVSPLHF. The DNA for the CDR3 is TGTGCCAGCAGCGAAGGACAGTTTGTCTCACCCCTCCACTTT.

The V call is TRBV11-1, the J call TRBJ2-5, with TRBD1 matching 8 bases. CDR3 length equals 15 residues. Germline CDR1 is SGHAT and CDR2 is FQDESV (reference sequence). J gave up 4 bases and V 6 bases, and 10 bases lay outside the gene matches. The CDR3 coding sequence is TGTGCCAGCAGTAAAACAGGGGGAAGTGGAGAGACCCAGTACTTC. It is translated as CASSKTGGSGETQYF.

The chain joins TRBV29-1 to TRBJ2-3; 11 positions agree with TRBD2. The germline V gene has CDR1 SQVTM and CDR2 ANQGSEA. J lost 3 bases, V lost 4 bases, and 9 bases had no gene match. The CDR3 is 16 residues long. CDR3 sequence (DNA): TGCAGCGTTGGCGGTCTAGCGGGGGGAAGAACAGATACGCAGTATTTT. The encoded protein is CSVGGLAGGRTDTQYF.

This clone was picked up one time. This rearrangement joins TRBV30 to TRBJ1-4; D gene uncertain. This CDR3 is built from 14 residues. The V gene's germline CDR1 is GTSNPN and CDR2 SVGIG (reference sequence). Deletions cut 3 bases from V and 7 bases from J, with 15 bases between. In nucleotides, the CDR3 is TGTGCCTGGAGCGGCGGGCGGATCGTTGAAAAACTGTTTTTT. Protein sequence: CAWSGGRIVEKLFF.

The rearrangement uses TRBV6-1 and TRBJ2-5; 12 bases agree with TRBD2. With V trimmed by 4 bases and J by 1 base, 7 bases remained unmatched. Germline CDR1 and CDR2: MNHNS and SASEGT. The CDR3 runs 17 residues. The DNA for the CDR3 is TGTGCCAGCAGTGGAAGGGGACTAGCGGGTGCCCAAGAGACCCAGTACTTC. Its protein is CASSGRGLAGAQETQYF.

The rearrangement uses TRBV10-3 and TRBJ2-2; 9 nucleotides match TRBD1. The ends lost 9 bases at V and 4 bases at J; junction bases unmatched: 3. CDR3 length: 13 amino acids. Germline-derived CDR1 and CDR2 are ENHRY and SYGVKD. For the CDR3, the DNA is TGTGCCATAGGACAGGGGATCACCGGGGAGCTGTTTTTT. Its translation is CAIGQGITGELFF.

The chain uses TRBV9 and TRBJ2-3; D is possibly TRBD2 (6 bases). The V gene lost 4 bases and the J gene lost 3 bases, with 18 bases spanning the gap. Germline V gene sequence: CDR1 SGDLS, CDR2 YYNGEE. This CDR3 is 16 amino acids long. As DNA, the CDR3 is TGTGCCAGCAGCCCCTTGTGGGGGGACTCGACAGATACGCAGTATTTT. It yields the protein CASSPLWGDSTDTQYF.

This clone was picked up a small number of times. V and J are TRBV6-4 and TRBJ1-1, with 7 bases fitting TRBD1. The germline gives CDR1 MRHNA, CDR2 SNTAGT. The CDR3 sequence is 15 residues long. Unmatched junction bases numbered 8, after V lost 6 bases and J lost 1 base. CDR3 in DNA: TGTGCCAGCAGACCGCAGGGGGTTGCGAACACTGAAGCTTTCTTT. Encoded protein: CASRPQGVANTEAFF.

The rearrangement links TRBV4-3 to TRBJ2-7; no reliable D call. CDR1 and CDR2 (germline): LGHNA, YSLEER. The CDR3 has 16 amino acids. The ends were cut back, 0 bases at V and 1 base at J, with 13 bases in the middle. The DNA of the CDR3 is TGCGCCAGCAGCCAAGATCTTTTGCGTTCTTCCTACGAGCAGTACTTC. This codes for CASSQDLLRSSYEQYF.

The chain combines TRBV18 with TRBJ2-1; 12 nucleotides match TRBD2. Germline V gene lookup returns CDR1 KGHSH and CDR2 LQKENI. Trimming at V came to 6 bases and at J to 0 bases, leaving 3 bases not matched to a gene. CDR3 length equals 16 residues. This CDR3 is CASSTSGRGSYNEQFF. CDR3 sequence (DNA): TGTGCCAGCTCGACTAGCGGGAGAGGCTCCTACAATGAGCAGTTCTTC.

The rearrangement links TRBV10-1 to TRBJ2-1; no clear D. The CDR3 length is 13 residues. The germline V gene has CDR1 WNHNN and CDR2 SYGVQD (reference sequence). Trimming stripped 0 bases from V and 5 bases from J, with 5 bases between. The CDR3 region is CASSESRNNEQFF. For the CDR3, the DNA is TGCGCCAGCAGTGAGTCGCGAAACAATGAGCAGTTCTTC.

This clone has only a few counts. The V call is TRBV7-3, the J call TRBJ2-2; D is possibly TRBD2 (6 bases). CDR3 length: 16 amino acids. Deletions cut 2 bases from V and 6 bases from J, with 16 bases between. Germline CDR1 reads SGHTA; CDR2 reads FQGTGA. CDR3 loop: CASSLSSGTGAGELFF. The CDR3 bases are TGTGCCAGCAGCTTATCCTCAGGGACGGGGGCCGGGGAGCTGTTTTTT.

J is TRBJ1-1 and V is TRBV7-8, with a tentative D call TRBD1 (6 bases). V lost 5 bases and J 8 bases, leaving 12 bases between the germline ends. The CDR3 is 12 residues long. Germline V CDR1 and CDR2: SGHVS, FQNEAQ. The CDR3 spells CASSRPGTEAFF. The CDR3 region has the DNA TGTGCCAGCAGCCGTCCCGGGACAGAAGCTTTCTTT. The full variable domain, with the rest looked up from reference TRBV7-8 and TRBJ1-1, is GAGVSQSPRYKVAKRGQDVALRCDPISGHVSLFWYQQALGQGPEFLTYFQNEAQLDKSGLPSDRFFAERPEGSVSTLKIQRTQQEDSAVYLCASSRPGTEAFFGQGTRLTVV.

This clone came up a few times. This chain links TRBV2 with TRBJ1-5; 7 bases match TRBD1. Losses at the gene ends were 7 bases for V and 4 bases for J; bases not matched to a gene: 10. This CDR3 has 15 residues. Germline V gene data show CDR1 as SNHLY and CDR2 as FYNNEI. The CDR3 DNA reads TGTGCCAGCACCGACAGGGTCGGAGGGAATCAGCCCCAGCATTTT. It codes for CASTDRVGGNQPQHF.

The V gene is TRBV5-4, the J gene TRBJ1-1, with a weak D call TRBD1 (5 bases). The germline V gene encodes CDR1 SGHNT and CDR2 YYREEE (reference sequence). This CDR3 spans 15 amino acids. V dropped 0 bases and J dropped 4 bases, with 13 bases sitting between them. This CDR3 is CASSLAGNRGTEAFF. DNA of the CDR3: TGTGCCAGCAGCTTGGCAGGGAATAGGGGCACTGAAGCTTTCTTT. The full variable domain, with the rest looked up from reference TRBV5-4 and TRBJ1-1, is ETGVTQSPTHLIKTRGQQVTLRCSSQSGHNTVSWYQQALGQGPQFIFQYYREEENGRGNFPPRFSGLQFPNYSSELNVNALELDDSALYLCASSLAGNRGTEAFFGQGTRLTVV.

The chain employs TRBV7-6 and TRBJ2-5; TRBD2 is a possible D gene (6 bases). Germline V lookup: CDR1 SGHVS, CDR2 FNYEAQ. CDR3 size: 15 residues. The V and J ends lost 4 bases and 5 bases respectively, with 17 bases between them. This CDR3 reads CASSWGDLPHETQYF. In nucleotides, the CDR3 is TGTGCCAGCAGCTGGGGGGATTTGCCCCACGAGACCCAGTACTTC.

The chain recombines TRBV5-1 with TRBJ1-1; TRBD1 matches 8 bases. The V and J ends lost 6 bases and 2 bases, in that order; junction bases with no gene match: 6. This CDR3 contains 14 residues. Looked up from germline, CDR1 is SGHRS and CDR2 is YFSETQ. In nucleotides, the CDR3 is TGCGCCAGCACCCGGACAGGGTTTAACACTGAAGCTTTCTTT. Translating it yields CASTRTGFNTEAFF.

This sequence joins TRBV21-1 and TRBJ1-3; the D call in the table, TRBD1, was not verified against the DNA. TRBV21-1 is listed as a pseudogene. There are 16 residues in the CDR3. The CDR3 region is CASSLGGPCAGNTIYF. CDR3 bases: TGTGCCAGCAGCTTAGGTGGGCCCTGCGCTGGAAACACCATATATTTT.

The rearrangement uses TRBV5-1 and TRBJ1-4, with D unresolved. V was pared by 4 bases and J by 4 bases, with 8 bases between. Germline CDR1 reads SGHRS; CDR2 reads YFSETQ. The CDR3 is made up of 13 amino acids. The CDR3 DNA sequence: TGCGCCAGCAGCGAGGGAGGTAATGAAAAACTGTTTTTT. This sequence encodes CASSEGGNEKLFF.

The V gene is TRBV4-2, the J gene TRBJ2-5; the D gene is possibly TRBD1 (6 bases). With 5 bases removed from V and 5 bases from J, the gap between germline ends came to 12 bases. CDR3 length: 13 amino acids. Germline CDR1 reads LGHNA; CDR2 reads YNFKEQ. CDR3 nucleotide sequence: TGTGCCAGCAGCTACAGGGAGTCGGAGACCCAGTACTTC. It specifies CASSYRESETQYF.

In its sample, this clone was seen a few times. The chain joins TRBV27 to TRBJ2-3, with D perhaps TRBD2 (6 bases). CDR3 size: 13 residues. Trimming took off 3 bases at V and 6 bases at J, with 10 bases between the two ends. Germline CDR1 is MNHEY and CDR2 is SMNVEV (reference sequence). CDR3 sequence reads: CASSFGEADTQYF. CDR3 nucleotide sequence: TGTGCCAGCAGTTTTGGGGAGGCGGATACGCAGTATTTT.

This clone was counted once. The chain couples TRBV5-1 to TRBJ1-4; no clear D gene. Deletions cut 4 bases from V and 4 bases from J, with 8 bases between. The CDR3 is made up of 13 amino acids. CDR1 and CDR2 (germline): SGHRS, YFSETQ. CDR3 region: CASSVDGNEKLFF. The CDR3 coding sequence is TGCGCCAGCAGCGTGGACGGTAATGAAAAACTGTTTTTT.

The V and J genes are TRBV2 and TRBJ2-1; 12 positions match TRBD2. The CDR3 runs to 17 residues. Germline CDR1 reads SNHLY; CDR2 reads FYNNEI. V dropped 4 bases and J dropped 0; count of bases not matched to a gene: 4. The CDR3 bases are TGTGCCAGCAGTGTCTTACTAGCGGGGGGCTCCTACAATGAGCAGTTCTTC. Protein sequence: CASSVLLAGGSYNEQFF. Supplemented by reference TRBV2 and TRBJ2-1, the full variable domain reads EPEVTQTPSHQVTQMGQEVILRCVPISNHLYFYWYRQILGQKVEFLVSFYNNEISEKSEIFDDQFSVERPDGSNFTLKIRSTKLEDSAMYFCASSVLLAGGSYNEQFFGPGTRLTVL.

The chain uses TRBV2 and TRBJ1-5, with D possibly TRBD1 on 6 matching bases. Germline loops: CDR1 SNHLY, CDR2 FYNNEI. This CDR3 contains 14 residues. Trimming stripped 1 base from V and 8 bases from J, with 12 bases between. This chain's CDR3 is CASSEERGGEPQHF. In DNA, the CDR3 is TGTGCCAGCAGTGAAGAGAGGGGGGGCGAGCCCCAGCATTTT.